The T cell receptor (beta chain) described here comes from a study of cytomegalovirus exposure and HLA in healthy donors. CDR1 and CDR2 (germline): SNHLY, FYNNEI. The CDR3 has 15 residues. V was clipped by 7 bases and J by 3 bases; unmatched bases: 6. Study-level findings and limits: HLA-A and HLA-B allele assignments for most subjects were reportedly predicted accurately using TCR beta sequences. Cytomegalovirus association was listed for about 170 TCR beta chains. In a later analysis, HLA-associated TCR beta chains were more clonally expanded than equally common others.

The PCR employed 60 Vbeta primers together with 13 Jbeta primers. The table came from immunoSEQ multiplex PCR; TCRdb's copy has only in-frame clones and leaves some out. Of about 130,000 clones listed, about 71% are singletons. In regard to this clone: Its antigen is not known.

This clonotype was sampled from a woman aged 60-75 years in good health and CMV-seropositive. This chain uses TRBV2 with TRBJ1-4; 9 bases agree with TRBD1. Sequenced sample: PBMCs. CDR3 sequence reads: CASTLQGAANEKLFF. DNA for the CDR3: TGTGCCAGCACACTACAGGGGGCAGCTAATGAAAAACTGTTTTTT.